These 15 T cell receptor beta chains were sequenced from one sample in a study of cytomegalovirus exposure and HLA in healthy donors. PCR employed 60 Vbeta and 13 Jbeta primers. Profiled with immunoSEQ multiplex PCR; TCRdb holds only in-frame clones, not every one. The sample comprises 200,000 to 250,000 clones, approximately 82% of which are singletons, and 0.63% rests with the top ten. The sample comprised PBMCs. These receptors originate from a man aged 18 to 30 in good health and CMV-seronegative.

This clone was detected only a few times. The rearrangement uses TRBV19 and TRBJ2-1; TRBD2 matches 10 bases. Germline V gene sequence: CDR1 LNHDA, CDR2 SQIVND (reference sequence). With V trimmed by 8 bases and J by 0 bases, 1 base remained unmatched. The CDR3 is 14 residues long. The CDR3 reads CASSSGGSYNEQFF. The CDR3 DNA sequence: TGTGCCAGTTCTAGCGGGGGCTCCTACAATGAGCAGTTCTTC.

The V and J genes are TRBV27 and TRBJ2-1; maybe TRBD2 (6 bases). V was pared by 7 bases and J by 5 bases, with 21 bases between. The CDR3 spans 16 residues. Germline V gives CDR1 MNHEY, CDR2 SMNVEV (reference sequence). CDR3 DNA: TGTGCCAGCAAAGCCGGGCTAGCGTACGAGAACAATGAGCAGTTCTTC. Protein sequence: CASKAGLAYENNEQFF.

The rearrangement joins TRBV6-5 to TRBJ1-2, with 7 bases that match TRBD1. V gave up 5 bases and J gave up 4 bases; unmatched junction bases: 7. CDR1 and CDR2 from the germline V gene are MNHEY and SVGAGI. The CDR3 has 14 amino acids. As DNA, the CDR3 is TGTGCCAGCAGTGAAGACAGGGCCTTCTATGGCTACACCTTC. Protein product: CASSEDRAFYGYTF.

This chain connects TRBV10-3 to TRBJ1-1; D unresolved. V lost 0 bases to trimming and J lost 7 bases, with 3 bases between them. The germline CDR1 and CDR2 sequences are ENHRY and SYGVKD. The CDR3 is made up of 11 amino acids. CDR3 coding DNA: TGTGCCATCAGTGAGTCCAATGAAGCTTTCTTT. Encoded protein: CAISESNEAFF.

For this clone: At the DNA level, this CDR3 is encoded by other sequences in the same sample as well. The chain joins TRBV18 to TRBJ1-2; 9 bases align to TRBD1. The CDR3 is made up of 14 amino acids. J lost 3 bases, V lost 2 bases, and 1 base had no gene match. The germline V gene encodes CDR1 KGHSH and CDR2 LQKENI. The CDR3 is CASSPRTGDYGYTF. The DNA of the CDR3 is TGTGCCAGCTCACCAAGGACAGGGGACTATGGCTACACCTTC.

DNA for the CDR3: TGTGCCAGCAGGGCCGGGGATCGGAACACTGAAGCTTTCTTT. It translates to CASRAGDRNTEAFF. This chain connects TRBV28 to TRBJ1-1, with D unclear. Deletions cut 6 bases from V and 1 base from J, with 12 bases between. The CDR3 sequence is 14 residues long. Germline assignment: CDR1 MDHEN and CDR2 SYDVKM.

The chain links TRBV11-2 to TRBJ1-5, with 7 bases matching TRBD1. Germline V gives CDR1 SGHAT, CDR2 FQNNGV. This CDR3 region has 14 residues. V shed 3 bases, J shed 5 bases, and the junction held 4 bases outside the gene matches. DNA of the CDR3: TGTGCCAGCAGCTTGGGGACAGATTATCAGCCCCAGCATTTT. Translation: CASSLGTDYQPQHF.

The chain joins TRBV11-3 to TRBJ2-5, with TRBD1 matching over 7 bases. Germline lookup yields CDR1 SGHNT and CDR2 YENEEA. This CDR3 has 14 amino acids. J was trimmed by 2 bases and V by 1 base; bases with no gene match: 1. CDR3 residues: CASSLGGQQETQYF. The DNA of the CDR3 is TGTGCCAGCAGCTTAGGGGGACAGCAAGAGACCCAGTACTTC.

The V and J genes are TRBV9 and TRBJ2-1; 8 nucleotides agree with TRBD1. The CDR3 sequence is 14 residues long. V lost 6 bases, J lost 8 bases, and 10 bases stayed unmatched. Germline V gives CDR1 SGDLS, CDR2 YYNGEE. CDR3 bases: TGTGCCAGCAACCGGATTAACAGGGGGGATGAGCAGTTCTTC. Protein sequence: CASNRINRGDEQFF.

This chain uses TRBV5-1 with TRBJ2-5; D is perhaps TRBD2 (5 bases). The CDR3 covers 13 residues. Germline V gene sequence: CDR1 SGHRS, CDR2 YFSETQ. V lost 4 bases to trimming and J lost 2 bases, with 9 bases between them. This CDR3 is CASSVERQETQYF. The CDR3 nucleotides read TGCGCCAGCAGCGTAGAGCGGCAAGAGACCCAGTACTTC.

This chain joins TRBV27 and TRBJ1-1, with D possibly being TRBD1 (6 bases). The CDR3 has 15 amino acids. The V end lost 0 bases, the J end lost 1 base, and 9 bases lay between the germline ends. Germline V gene sequence: CDR1 MNHEY, CDR2 SMNVEV (reference sequence). The CDR3: CASSLSIQGNTEAFF. The CDR3 nucleotides read TGTGCCAGCAGTTTATCGATACAGGGGAACACTGAAGCTTTCTTT.

For the CDR3, the DNA is TGTGCCAGCAGTGGATACAGACCCCAGCATTTT. Translating it yields CASSGYRPQHF. This sequence joins TRBV6-4 and TRBJ1-5; D is undetermined. Per germline, CDR1 MRHNA and CDR2 SNTAGT. The CDR3 consists of 11 residues. V shed 4 bases and J shed 10 bases, with 8 bases lying between them.

The V call is TRBV5-1, the J call TRBJ2-1; 16 bases are shared with TRBD2. Losses at the gene ends were 4 bases for V and 3 bases for J; bases not matched to a gene: 7. The V gene's germline CDR1 is SGHRS and CDR2 YFSETQ. The CDR3 consists of 18 residues. The CDR3: CASSGGTSGRAGYNEQFF. CDR3 in DNA: TGCGCCAGCAGCGGCGGGACTAGCGGGAGGGCCGGCTACAATGAGCAGTTCTTC.

This sequence joins TRBV27 and TRBJ2-3; a weak D match, TRBD2 (6 bases). V was shortened by 5 bases and J by 5 bases, with 14 bases between the two germline ends. This CDR3 is 14 amino acids long. Germline CDR1 reads MNHEY; CDR2 reads SMNVEV (reference sequence). Written as DNA, the CDR3 is TGTGCCAGCAGTCCCGGGGGTAGCGGAGATACGCAGTATTTT. Translated: CASSPGGSGDTQYF.

This clone was counted a few times. The chain couples TRBV6-6 to TRBJ1-4, with unresolved D. Per germline, CDR1 MNHNY and CDR2 SVGAGI (reference sequence). The CDR3 contains 15 residues. Trimming took 4 bases from V and 1 from J, leaving 10 bases between them. CDR3 DNA sequence: TGTGCCAGCAGTTCCCCACACCTAACTAATGAAAAACTGTTTTTT. Translating gives CASSSPHLTNEKLFF.